The table lists the clone carrying this T cell receptor beta chain with many counts. Germline V CDR1 and CDR2: DFQATT, SNEGSKA (reference sequence). V was cut by 0 bases and J by 5 bases, with 8 bases left in between. CDR3 size: 14 residues. For repertoire sequencing, the TCR beta CDR3 regions were amplified from RNA transcripts. First-round RT-PCR employed HTBI primers, with a second-round multiplex PCR after it. TCRdb recomputed calls from the multiplex PCR reads with MiXCR, one row per CDR3 protein. The data show 600,000 to 650,000 distinct CDR3 sequences, 22% seen once. People with hyperthyroidism were aged 18 to 65 and newly diagnosed, under 2 months' duration. These data are taken from a study of Graves' ophthalmopathy and Graves' hyperthyroidism.

The sequence was collected from a young woman with stable Graves' hyperthyroidism. Some clones in this sample may be carry-over from other donors' samples. This sequence joins TRBV20-1 and TRBJ1-6; TRBD1 might be the D (5 bases). Sequences were obtained from peripheral blood. This CDR3 reads CSARDRQNNSPLHF. CDR3 nucleotide sequence: TGCAGTGCTAGAGACAGACAGAATAATTCACCCCTCCACTTT.